This T cell receptor beta chain was profiled in a study of molecular identifiers for immune sequencing clone quantification. Whole-study findings and limits: Clones carrying above 20 RNA copies accounted for over 97% of effector molecules, under 1% in naive cells. Identical TCR molecules sharing a barcode could underestimate highly expanded clone sizes.

As to this clonotype: Its target is not known. This clone may be a read error of a much larger clone one base away.

TCRdb reprocessed the PCR reads with MiXCR, giving one entry per CDR3 protein. Altogether about 640,000 distinct CDR3 sequences are present, just under 20% being singletons, with the ten largest covering 0.85%. This CDR3 region has 15 residues. The germline V gene encodes CDR1 SGHDT and CDR2 YYEEEE. Naive CD8 library inputs spanned about 18,000 to 1,100,000 sorted cells and 10%, 30% or 50% RNA. As CD8+CD4-CCR7+CD45RA+ cells, naive CD8 T cells were sorted. The TCR was taken from a human donor in good health. Some libraries in this study had Jurkat cell RNA spiked in. The chain employs TRBV5-6 and TRBJ2-7; TRBD1 aligns across 9 bases. The sample was naive CD8+ T cells from blood, with Jurkat cell RNA spiked in. The subset is: FACS-sorted CD8+CD4-CCR7+CD45RA+ naive T cells. The CDR3 reads CASSIPGTGRCNEVF. CDR3 DNA: TGTGCCAGCAGCATCCCCGGGACAGGGAGATGTAATGAAGTCTTC.